The entry that follows covers one T cell receptor (beta chain) sequence. Study members were between about 18 and 100 years old and lived in around 24 US regions. Assignments of participants to cohorts depended upon their own reported clinical history. Before being deemed recovered, Cohort 3 donors had two negative PCRs, clearance, or symptom resolution. This record comes from a study of blood T cell repertoires in COVID-19. Authors' methods: The assay estimated nucleated cells by amplifying reference gene primers. Profiled with immunoSEQ multiplex PCR; TCRdb holds only in-frame clones, not every one. V, J and clone size are taken as reported in that table, and D and trimming were inferred from the DNA itself. The profile shows a few hundred thousand clones, roughly 90% of them singletons. The clonotype comes from a woman younger than 45 who had recovered from COVID-19. Sequencing was done on a sample of PBMCs or T cells enriched from blood (not recorded which).

The chain's CDR3 is CASSEGTSEISSYEQYF. CDR3 sequence (DNA): TGTGCCAGCAGTGAAGGGACATCTGAGATAAGCTCCTACGAGCAGTACTTC. The chain employs TRBV6-1 and TRBJ2-7, with D possibly TRBD1 on 5 matching bases. CDR1 is MNHNS and CDR2 is SASEGT in the germline V gene. V was pared by 1 base and J by 0 bases, with 16 bases between. The CDR3 length is 17 residues.